This TCR beta chain was captured in a study of cytomegalovirus exposure and HLA in healthy donors. General observations from the study: Because they were indistinguishable, some V segments, including TRBV6-2 and TRBV6-3, were excluded. A later analysis linked a missense DCLRE1C variant to TCR beta V- and J-gene trimming. The authors assumed roughly uniform sequencing depth across donors for presence/absence analyses.

In the PCR, 60 Vbeta and 13 Jbeta primers were used. The data were produced by immunoSEQ multiplex PCR, yet TCRdb's version contains in-frame clones alone and is incomplete. The sample holds 200,000 to 250,000 clones, approximately 70% seen once. Participants comprised healthy donors of bone marrow. CDR3 length: 13 residues. The germline V gene encodes CDR1 SGHNT and CDR2 YYREEE (reference sequence). As concerns this clone: Antigen specificity is unknown. Its ends do not fully match the called genes, so a read error is possible.

V and J are TRBV5-4 and TRBJ2-7, with D maybe TRBD1 (6 bases). The sequencing sample was made of PBMCs. This TCR was recovered from a man aged 35 to 55 in good health and CMV-seropositive. The CDR3 is CASSSTGSHEQYF. CDR3 DNA sequence: TGTGCCAGCAGCTCGACAGGCTCCCACGAGCAGTACTTC.